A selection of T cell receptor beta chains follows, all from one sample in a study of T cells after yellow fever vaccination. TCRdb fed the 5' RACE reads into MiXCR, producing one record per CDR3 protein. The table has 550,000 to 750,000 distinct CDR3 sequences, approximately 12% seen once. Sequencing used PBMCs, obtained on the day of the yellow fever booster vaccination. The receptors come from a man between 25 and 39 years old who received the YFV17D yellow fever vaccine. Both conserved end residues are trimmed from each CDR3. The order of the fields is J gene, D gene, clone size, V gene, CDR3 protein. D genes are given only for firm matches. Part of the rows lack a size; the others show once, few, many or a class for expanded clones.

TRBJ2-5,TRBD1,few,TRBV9,ASSGGTGVLETQY
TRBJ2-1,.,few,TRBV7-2,ASSFAERVQQF
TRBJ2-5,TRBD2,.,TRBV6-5,ASSSPTSGRGETQY
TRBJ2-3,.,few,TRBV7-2,ASKEGGPGRLDTQY
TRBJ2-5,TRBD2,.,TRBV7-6,ASSLVPWTSGSQETQY
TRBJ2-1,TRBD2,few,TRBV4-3,ASSHGTSGRSSYNEQF
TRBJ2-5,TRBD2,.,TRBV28,ASSPYLIAGRETQY
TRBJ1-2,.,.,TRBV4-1,ASSQVGAQNYYGYT
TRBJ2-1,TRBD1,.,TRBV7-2,ASSPVEGAQHEQF
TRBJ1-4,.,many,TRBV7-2,ASSLSGPNEKLF
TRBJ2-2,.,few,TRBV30,AWSPDSSGELF
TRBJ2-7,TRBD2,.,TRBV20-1,SALAGATYEQY
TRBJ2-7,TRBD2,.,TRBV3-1,ASSQAGSAGATSYEQY
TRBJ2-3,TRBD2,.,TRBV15,ATSVAGDATDTQY
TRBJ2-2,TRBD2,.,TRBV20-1,SATYGASGRAGELF
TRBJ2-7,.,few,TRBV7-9,ASRESGPGYEQY
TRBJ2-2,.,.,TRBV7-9,ASSVNGELF
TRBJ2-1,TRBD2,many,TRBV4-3,ASSQDRGLAVVLDEQF
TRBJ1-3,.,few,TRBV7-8,ASSRDSRGGNTIY
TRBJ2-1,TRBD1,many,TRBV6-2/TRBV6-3,ASTRDRGVKLDEQF
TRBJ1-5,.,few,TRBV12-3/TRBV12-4,ASSLRGFNQPQH
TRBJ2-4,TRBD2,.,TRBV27,ASSGLPGTSGIAKNIQY
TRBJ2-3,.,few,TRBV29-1,SVVRVSTDTQY
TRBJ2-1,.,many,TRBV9,ASSQGYEQF
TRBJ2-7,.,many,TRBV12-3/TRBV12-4,ASTQSGSYEQY
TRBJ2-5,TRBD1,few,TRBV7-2,ASSLPSGQIETQY
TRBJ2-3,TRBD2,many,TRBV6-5,ASRYSGSRTDTQY
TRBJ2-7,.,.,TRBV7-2,ASSLGGRGPPYYEQY
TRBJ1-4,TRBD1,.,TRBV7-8,ASSEQGRNEKLF
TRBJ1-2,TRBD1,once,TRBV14,ASSGQGVGGYT
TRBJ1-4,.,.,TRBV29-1,SADLGGGEKLF
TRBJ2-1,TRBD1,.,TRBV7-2,ASSLAAGGSYNEQF
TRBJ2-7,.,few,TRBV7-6,ASSFGGSPSYEQY
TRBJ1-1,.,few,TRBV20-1,SARWQGGAF
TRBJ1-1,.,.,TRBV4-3,ASSQDRGADTEAF
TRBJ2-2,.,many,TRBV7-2,ASSPGVGELF
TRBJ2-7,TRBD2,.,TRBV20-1,SASGTTKEQY
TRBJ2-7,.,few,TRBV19,ATKTAYEQY
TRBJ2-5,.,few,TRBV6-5,ASSYFTGPNQETQY
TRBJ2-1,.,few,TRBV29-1,SVEVLARSQF
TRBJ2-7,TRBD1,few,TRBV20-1,SADRGQGPNEQY
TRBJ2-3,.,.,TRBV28,ASSAALRVGGTDTQY
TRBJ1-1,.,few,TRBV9,ASSVGTMGTEAF
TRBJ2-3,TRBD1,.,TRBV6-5,ASGTGLDTQY
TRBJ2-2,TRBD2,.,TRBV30,AWSGGLARELF
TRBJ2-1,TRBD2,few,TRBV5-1,ASSPPGGGHEQF
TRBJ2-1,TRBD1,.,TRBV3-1,ASSQRGQGEQF
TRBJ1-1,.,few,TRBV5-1,ASSSRETEAF
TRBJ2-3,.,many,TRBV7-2,ASSSPGPTQY